Sequencing of this T cell receptor beta chain was carried out in a study of cytomegalovirus exposure and HLA in healthy donors (dated by TCRdb to the late 2010s). For context, the study as a whole: In an earlier analysis of about 560 of the donors, around 290 Gb of sequence data and just under 120 million unique TCR beta sequences from about 180 million T cells were reported. Roughly 300 gigabases of sequencing data and tens of millions of unique TCR sequences were included in an early release covering several hundred HLA-typed donors. Of the roughly 400 genotyped donors, 70% to 90% were placed in the genetic ancestry cluster associated with self-reported Caucasian donors. The study aimed to test whether cataloging public T cell receptors could reveal signatures of past pathogen exposure. The study profiled the T cell repertoires of fewer than 850 subjects by immunosequencing and related them to cytomegalovirus serostatus. Along with the approximately 700-subject first cohort, a separate validation cohort of over 90 different subjects was used. To predict cytomegalovirus infection status, the study combined high-throughput TCR immunosequencing, statistical association of individual TCRs with disease status, and machine learning. A later analysis re-examined previously published TCR beta repertoires from roughly 720 donors and added high-resolution HLA genotyping to investigate patterns of TCR occurrence. Rather than using new phenotypic data, the later analysis identified candidate immune exposures from TCR beta sequences and from how often those sequences occurred across donors. To decide whether each TCR beta V gene segment behaved as functional or pseudogenic, an earlier analysis of some 600 of the donors relied on high-throughput TCR beta sequencing. Alongside the repertoire data, information on donor age, sex, ethnicity and CMV serostatus was compiled. Genome-wide SNP genotypes for about three fifths of the roughly 700 donors were used in a later genetic analysis, which treated that subset as a discovery cohort. All discovery cohort repertoires had been generated on a single sequencing platform. Class I and class II HLA loci were covered by the typing at four-digit resolution. The number of donors typed differed by locus, with roughly 620-630 for A, B, C, DRB1 and DQB1, roughly 550 for DQA1, approximately 580 for DPA1, and 450 to 480 for DPB1. Roughly 5 DR-DQ haplotypes were treated as single units for association and clustering because of strong linkage in the cohort. On average, about 200,000 unique TCR beta nucleotide sequences were sequenced per donor among several hundred genotyped donors of the cohort, with roughly 20% of those sequences being non-productive.

Based on the germline V gene, the CDR1 and CDR2 sequences are SGHRS and YFSETQ. V loses 0 bases at its end and J loses 2 bases; junction bases beyond the gene matches: 3. The CDR3 holds 16 amino acids from the cysteine to the phenylalanine. The retained sequence is limited to the CDR3, 48 bases, with the frame set at the first base. Libraries were built with the immunoSEQ multiplex PCR assay. For the multiplex PCR, a mixture combining 60 forward primers for TCR Vbeta segments and 13 reverse primers for TCR Jbeta segments was used. Amplification of the CDR3 region of rearranged TCR beta genes was performed with a multiplex PCR assay on genomic DNA. On the Illumina HiSeq System, the amplified TCR beta libraries were sequenced as 87-base-pair reads. Concerning the study's data processing: Across the roughly 600 repertoires, a later analysis counted some 81 million unique TCR beta chains, roughly 11 million of which were shared by at least two donors. To remove PCR and sequencing errors, raw reads were error-corrected and collapsed into unique sequences using a nearest-neighbor algorithm that merged closely related sequences. To assign V, D and J gene segments, CDR3 sequences were aligned to IMGT reference sequences. For a sequence to be retained, a match of at least six nucleotides to both a V gene segment and a J gene segment was required. A rearrangement counted as productive if the CDR3 had no stop codons and remained in frame with V and J, and every other rearrangement counted as non-productive. CDR3 was defined by IMGT convention, running from the second conserved V-encoded cysteine to the conserved J-encoded phenylalanine. The earlier analysis of approximately 500 of the donors excluded sequences that lacked an unambiguous match to a single V gene segment. An earlier analysis of around 600 of the donors classified V segments as functional when productive rearrangements were above 56.7% and as segregating when the standard deviation between donors was above 5%. A statistical classification framework was built to diagnose cytomegalovirus status from the catalog of TCR beta chain sequences. V and J gene assignment, in a later analysis, came from comparing TCR nucleotide sequences with IMGT/GENE-DB human TR gene sequences. In a later analysis, CDR3 sequences and most-parsimonious VDJ recombination scenarios were assigned using the TCRdist pipeline. In a later analysis, each TCR beta chain was defined by its CDR3 amino acid sequence together with its V-gene family, and reads lacking a unique V-gene family were excluded. As a way to deal with suspected cross-contamination and a sequencing artifact, a later analysis dropped 640 or so nucleotide sequences that were highly shared and had low generation probability. A later analysis calculated a clonal expansion index for each public chain from normalized within-repertoire ranks of inferred template counts. In a later analysis, generation probabilities were computed using a VDJ recombination model fitted to out-of-frame rearrangements, and the results were checked against IGoR. In a later analysis, TCR-TCR, TCR-HLA and TCR-CMV co-occurrence was scored with hypergeometric tests, and a repertoire-size bias correction was applied to TCR pairs. False discovery rates were estimated in a later analysis by permuting HLA or CMV assignments 20 times. A later analysis grouped co-occurring TCRs with DBSCAN, adding TCRdist sequence similarity when clustering within HLA-allele-positive subsets. Repertoires with fewer than 30,000 or more than 120,000 public chains, plus five repertoires with anomalous nucleotide sharing, were excluded from co-occurrence clustering. In its TCRdb copy, this immuneACCESS table keeps in-frame sequences only and misses some clones. Where compared with another copy, unresolved V genes explain less than half of these, and the others have no known cause. That table furnishes V, J and clone size, whereas the DNA furnished D and trimming. The sample table gives 29,000 or so clones. The ten top clones hold 0.71% of the sample.

The full study reports these points: Most CMV-associated TCR beta chains appeared to be HLA-restricted in a later analysis, and the HLA associations seemed to be driven largely by CMV exposure. According to the authors, the approach could potentially be generalized to other disease states and immunological phenotypes. Cytomegalovirus status was reported to be diagnosed by the classifier with high specificity and sensitivity in both the original and validation cohorts. In an earlier analysis of a few hundred of the donors, most TCR beta V segments were observed in productive rearrangements about 87% or about 30% of the time, broadly matching IMGT annotations. Three of the identified cytomegalovirus-associated TCR beta chains were confirmed in vitro to be specific for cytomegalovirus antigens. CMV serostatus was the only immune exposure information available for the cohort. The sequencing pipeline was judged likely to have produced a cluster of highly shared sequence variants as a technical artifact. In a later analysis, HLA-associated TCR beta chains were found to be more clonally expanded and to have lower generation probabilities than equally common non-associated chains. Strong co-occurrence of HLA alleles, especially DR and DQ, made assigning TCR associations to individual alleles difficult. Some IMGT-functional V segments, including TRBV6-2 and TRBV6-3, could not be told apart with the 87-base-pair reads, so those segments were excluded. HLA typing was unavailable for some donors at each locus, so association tests used only the typed subset. A later genetic analysis associated a missense DCLRE1C variant with V-gene and J-gene trimming of TCR beta chains, and an independent cohort replicated the association. A further reported finding was that TCR beta sequences accurately predicted the HLA-A and HLA-B alleles for most subjects in the first cohort. Across donors, most TCR sequences were observed very rarely, whereas some public TCRs were present in many individuals. In a later analysis, several top co-occurrence clusters were reported to appear linked to parvovirus B19, influenza, CMV and Epstein-Barr virus. The study listed 150 to 200 TCR beta chains as associated with cytomegalovirus. Only TCR beta chains were sequenced in this cohort, and the absence of alpha or paired-chain data limited detectable features. At a false discovery rate of 0.05, a later analysis linked approximately 18,000 TCR beta sequences to specific HLA alleles. Sequencing depth was assumed to be roughly uniform across donors in the presence/absence analyses, though that assumption may not hold. In a later analysis, TCR association rates were found to vary across HLA loci, with the most associated TCRs seen for DRB1 alleles and the fewest for HLA-C alleles. Some 16 rarely observed V segments, including chromosome 9 orphons, were excluded from the earlier analysis of some 590 of the donors because counts were too low. According to a later genetic analysis, donors in an Asian-associated ancestry cluster had fewer N-insertions in productive TCRs than the approximately 630-donor mean. Linkage disequilibrium might explain the correlated functional status among segregating V segments, but an unknown experimental factor could not be excluded.

Of note for this clone: Its antigen target is currently unknown.

The cohort was made up of approximately 670 healthy bone marrow donors. All cohort members were sampled while nominally healthy, although unrecorded immune exposures were likely present. The donor was CMV seronegative and belonged to the group of roughly 330 seronegative cohort members. A peripheral blood sample was provided by each donor, and peripheral blood mononuclear cells were used for TCR beta sequencing. Genomic DNA extraction from the blood cell samples was performed with the Qiagen DNeasy Blood Extraction Kit. The sequence links TRBV5-1 to TRBJ2-5; the junction holds 11 bases that match TRBD2. This receptor was obtained from a man under 40 in good health and CMV-seronegative. The sample was PBMCs. The CDR3 sequence is CASSLGSGGAQETQYF. The nucleotide sequence is given as TGCGCCAGCAGCTTGGGTAGCGGGGGGGCACAAGAGACCCAGTACTTC.